These 23 T cell receptor beta chains came from one sample sequenced in a study of beta chain features in type 1 diabetes. The isolated RNA, all of it, was reverse transcribed, so expressed TCRB transcripts were what got sequenced. Profiling relied on immunoSEQ multiplex PCR, and the TCRdb table lists in-frame clones only, not all of them. The sample holds around 140,000 clones, 9% to 10% seen once. Sequenced material: central memory CD4+ T cells from blood. These receptor sequences come from a woman in her forties in good health.

This clone was recorded a few times. The same CDR3 also results from other DNA sequences found in this sample. The CDR3 sequence: CASSPRQGTYEQYF. CDR3 in DNA: TGTGCCAGTAGTCCTCGACAGGGTACCTACGAGCAGTACTTC. The chain recombines TRBV19 with TRBJ2-7; the match to TRBD1 covers 7 bases. Germline CDR1 LNHDA, CDR2 SQIVND (reference sequence). The CDR3 has 14 amino acids. J gave up 2 bases and V 5 bases, and 6 bases lay outside the gene matches.

The gene calls are TRBV6-1 and TRBJ2-3; 7 bases align to TRBD1. Germline V gives CDR1 MNHNS, CDR2 SASEGT. The length of the CDR3 is 15 residues. Unmatched junction bases numbered 8, after V lost 6 bases and J lost 2 bases. CDR3 DNA: TGTGCCAGCAGACTGGGACAGCTCAACACAGATACGCAGTATTTT. This translates into CASRLGQLNTDTQYF.

In its sample, this clone was seen a few times. This chain links TRBV6-1 with TRBJ2-3; D perhaps matches TRBD2 (7 bases). The V end lost 4 bases, the J end lost 0 bases, and 14 bases lay between the germline ends. CDR3 size: 16 residues. Germline V gene sequence: CDR1 MNHNS, CDR2 SASEGT. CDR3 in amino acids: CASSAVAGASTDTQYF. DNA of the CDR3: TGTGCCAGCAGTGCCGTGGCGGGGGCTAGCACAGATACGCAGTATTTT.

The rearrangement joins TRBV29-1 to TRBJ2-2, with 11 bases fitting TRBD2. With V trimmed by 4 bases and J by 0 bases, 4 bases remained unmatched. Germline CDR1 is SQVTM and CDR2 is ANQGSEA. CDR3 size: 16 residues. The CDR3 DNA follows: TGCAGCGTTGGGGCTAGCGGGGGGACGAACACCGGGGAGCTGTTTTTT. Its translation is CSVGASGGTNTGELFF.

This clone was recorded a few times. The V gene is TRBV7-2, the J gene TRBJ2-7; D is perhaps TRBD2 (6 bases). V was shortened by 5 bases and J by 3 bases, with 11 bases between the two germline ends. Per the germline V gene, CDR1 is SGHTA and CDR2 is FQGNSA. The CDR3 consists of 13 residues. The CDR3 nucleotides read TGTGCCAGCAGCCCAGTGCGGGGCTACGAGCAGTACTTC. Translation: CASSPVRGYEQYF.

The V and J genes are TRBV29-1 and TRBJ2-5; 8 nucleotides match TRBD1. Germline assignment: CDR1 SQVTM and CDR2 ANQGSEA. This CDR3 comprises 17 residues. Trimming removed 0 bases from V and 7 bases from J; junction bases left unmatched: 16. CDR3 nucleotides: TGCAGCGTTGAAGAAACAGGGGGACCTGGGTCGGGGGCGACCCAGTACTTC. This sequence encodes CSVEETGGPGSGATQYF. Filled out from reference TRBV29-1 and TRBJ2-5, the complete variable domain reads SAVISQKPSRDICQRGTSLTIQCQVDSQVTMMFWYRQQPGQSLTLIATANQGSEATYESGFVIDKFPISRPNLTFSTLTVSNMSPEDSSIYLCSVEETGGPGSGATQYFGPGTRLLVL.

The gene calls are TRBV5-1 and TRBJ2-7; the match to TRBD2 covers 10 bases. The J segment lost 3 bases and the V segment lost 0 bases, leaving 6 bases of the junction unmatched. The CDR3 runs 16 residues. Germline V CDR1 and CDR2: SGHRS, YFSETQ. The CDR3 sequence is CASSLVASGGYYEQYF. The CDR3 nucleotides read TGCGCCAGCAGCTTGGTGGCTAGCGGGGGCTACTACGAGCAGTACTTC.

J is TRBJ2-3 and V is TRBV9, with a possible D match to TRBD2 (5 bases). V was cut by 0 bases and J by 0 bases, with 8 bases left in between. Germline CDR1 and CDR2: SGDLS and YYNGEE. The CDR3 runs to 15 residues. This CDR3 reads CASSVGGHSTDTQYF. The CDR3 region has the DNA TGTGCCAGCAGCGTAGGAGGGCACAGCACAGATACGCAGTATTTT.

The chain employs TRBV5-4 and TRBJ1-2; 9 bases are a match to TRBD1. V gave up 3 bases and J gave up 6 bases; unmatched junction bases: 9. This CDR3 contains 15 residues. CDR1 SGHNT and CDR2 YYREEE come from the germline V gene (reference sequence). The CDR3 DNA is TGTGCCAGCAGCTCGCCCCTGGACAGGGGCCATGGCTACACCTTC. It encodes CASSSPLDRGHGYTF.

The genes are TRBV19 and TRBJ2-7; TRBD1 matches 9 bases. J was trimmed by 5 bases and V by 5 bases; bases with no gene match: 10. The germline V gene encodes CDR1 LNHDA and CDR2 SQIVND (reference sequence). The CDR3 totals 15 residues. The DNA for the CDR3 is TGTGCCAGTAGTCCCCAGGACGGACAGGGGAACGAGCAGTACTTC. Its protein product is CASSPQDGQGNEQYF.

This clone showed up many times. This sequence joins TRBV6-1 and TRBJ1-1, with D tentatively TRBD1 (6 bases). The CDR3 is made up of 13 amino acids. Germline V CDR1 and CDR2: MNHNS, SASEGT. Between the trimmed V and J ends, which lost 6 bases and 4 bases, there was a span of 12 bases. This CDR3 reads CASSPGVVTEAFF. For the CDR3, the DNA is TGTGCCAGCAGCCCAGGGGTGGTCACTGAAGCTTTCTTT.

This chain links TRBV2 with TRBJ1-6, with 7 bases identical to TRBD1. V was clipped by 7 bases and J by 10 bases; unmatched bases: 13. CDR1 and CDR2 (germline): SNHLY, FYNNEI. CDR3 length equals 15 residues. CDR3 nucleotides: TGTGCCAGCACCGGGGGGGCAGGGGGAAACTCACCCCTCCACTTT. This encodes CASTGGAGGNSPLHF. Based on the CDR3 plus reference TRBV2 and TRBJ1-6, the full variable domain is EPEVTQTPSHQVTQMGQEVILRCVPISNHLYFYWYRQILGQKVEFLVSFYNNEISEKSEIFDDQFSVERPDGSNFTLKIRSTKLEDSAMYFCASTGGAGGNSPLHFGNGTRLTVT.

The chain employs TRBV29-1 and TRBJ2-7, with 8 bases aligning to TRBD2. CDR3 size: 13 residues. The J segment lost 6 bases and the V segment lost 5 bases, leaving 9 bases of the junction unmatched. The germline V gene encodes CDR1 SQVTM and CDR2 ANQGSEA. CDR3 bases: TGCAGCGTTCAGGCGGGGGGCCTGGGCGAGCAGTACTTC. It codes for CSVQAGGLGEQYF.

This clone has a count of ten or more. The chain uses TRBV5-1 and TRBJ2-1; D is perhaps TRBD1 (6 bases). CDR1 is SGHRS and CDR2 is YFSETQ in the germline V gene. This CDR3 has 14 amino acids. Trimming took off 6 bases at V and 2 bases at J, with 12 bases between the two ends. The CDR3: CASNQGQTYNEQFF. The CDR3 coding sequence is TGCGCCAGCAACCAAGGACAGACCTACAATGAGCAGTTCTTC.

The J gene is TRBJ2-5, the V gene TRBV7-9; a weak D match, TRBD1 (5 bases). Trimming cost V 0 bases and J 5 bases, with 13 bases left between them. The germline V gene has CDR1 SEHNR and CDR2 FQNEAQ (reference sequence). The CDR3 is made up of 15 amino acids. CDR3 region: CASSLAEGVWETQYF. For the CDR3, the DNA is TGTGCCAGCAGCTTAGCTGAAGGGGTATGGGAGACCCAGTACTTC. Variable domain in full (rest from reference TRBV7-9 and TRBJ2-5): DTGVSQNPRHKITKRGQNVTFRCDPISEHNRLYWYRQTLGQGPEFLTYFQNEAQLEKSRLLSDRFSAERPKGSFSTLEIQRTEQGDSAMYLCASSLAEGVWETQYFGPGTRLLVL.

The CDR3 here is CASSQGSGNYGYTF. DNA of the CDR3: TGTGCCAGCAGCCAAGGATCAGGGAACTATGGCTACACCTTC. This chain links TRBV7-8 with TRBJ1-2, with a tentative D call TRBD1 (5 bases). The CDR3 is 14 amino acids. The ends were cut back, 5 bases at V and 2 bases at J, with 12 bases in the middle. CDR1 is SGHVS, CDR2 FQNEAQ, per germline. Combining the CDR3 with reference TRBV7-8 and TRBJ1-2 gives the whole variable domain GAGVSQSPRYKVAKRGQDVALRCDPISGHVSLFWYQQALGQGPEFLTYFQNEAQLDKSGLPSDRFFAERPEGSVSTLKIQRTQQEDSAVYLCASSQGSGNYGYTFGSGTRLTVV.

This clone occurred a few times. V gene TRBV29-1 combines with J gene TRBJ1-2; a weak D match, TRBD1 (5 bases). Trimming shortened V by 3 bases and J by 4 bases, and 15 bases separated the two germline ends. Germline V gives CDR1 SQVTM, CDR2 ANQGSEA. The CDR3 covers 14 residues. CDR3 loop: CSVEGGKGLYGYTF. The CDR3 coding sequence is TGCAGCGTTGAGGGGGGGAAGGGTCTCTATGGCTACACCTTC.

The sample holds a few counts of this clone. The chain combines TRBV6-1 with TRBJ1-5, with D hard to call. CDR1 and CDR2 (germline): MNHNS, SASEGT. The V and J ends lost 3 bases and 0 bases respectively, with 15 bases between them. The CDR3 loop spans 17 amino acids. CDR3 protein: CASSDLGTGNSNQPQHF. CDR3 nucleotides: TGTGCCAGCAGTGACTTAGGAACGGGGAATAGCAATCAGCCCCAGCATTTT.

This clone occurred a few times. The chain recombines TRBV29-1 with TRBJ1-2, with 10 bases identical to TRBD1. CDR3 length: 16 amino acids. The germline V gene has CDR1 SQVTM and CDR2 ANQGSEA. The V segment lost 3 bases and the J segment 4 bases; nucleotides outside the gene matches: 11. DNA for the CDR3: TGCAGCGTTGACTCGGACAGGGGGAGGCCCTTCTATGGCTACACCTTC. Translated, it gives CSVDSDRGRPFYGYTF.

The rearrangement joins TRBV29-1 to TRBJ2-5; the D gene is possibly TRBD2 (7 bases). The CDR3 consists of 14 residues. CDR1 is SQVTM and CDR2 is ANQGSEA in the germline V gene. V dropped 1 base and J dropped 5 bases, with 14 bases sitting between them. CDR3 DNA: TGCAGCGTTGAAGGGTCGGGGGGCGGCGAGACCCAGTACTTC. It encodes CSVEGSGGGETQYF.

This clone has ten or more counts. The rearrangement joins TRBV11-2 to TRBJ2-7, with D maybe TRBD2 (5 bases). V lost 5 bases and J 6 bases, leaving 11 bases between the germline ends. Germline lookup yields CDR1 SGHAT and CDR2 FQNNGV. This CDR3 comprises 12 residues. CDR3 DNA: TGTGCCAGCAGCCTCACTAGAGTCGAGCAGTACTTC. It encodes CASSLTRVEQYF.

The table lists this clone with a few counts. This chain joins TRBV5-1 and TRBJ2-1; 14 nucleotides agree with TRBD2. The CDR3 consists of 17 residues. Germline CDR1 SGHRS, CDR2 YFSETQ. The V segment lost 3 bases and the J segment 4 bases; nucleotides outside the gene matches: 6. The CDR3 DNA reads TGCGCCAGCAGCTCCTCGACTAGCGGGGGGGGGTACAATGAGCAGTTCTTC. It encodes CASSSSTSGGGYNEQFF.

V gene TRBV6-5 combines with J gene TRBJ2-4, with no clear D. V was clipped by 6 bases and J by 0 bases, with 12 bases between them. The length of the CDR3 is 15 residues. Germline-derived CDR1 and CDR2 are MNHEY and SVGAGI. The CDR3: CASSPGQLAKNIQYF. For the CDR3, the DNA is TGTGCCAGCAGCCCAGGTCAGCTAGCCAAAAACATTCAGTACTTC.